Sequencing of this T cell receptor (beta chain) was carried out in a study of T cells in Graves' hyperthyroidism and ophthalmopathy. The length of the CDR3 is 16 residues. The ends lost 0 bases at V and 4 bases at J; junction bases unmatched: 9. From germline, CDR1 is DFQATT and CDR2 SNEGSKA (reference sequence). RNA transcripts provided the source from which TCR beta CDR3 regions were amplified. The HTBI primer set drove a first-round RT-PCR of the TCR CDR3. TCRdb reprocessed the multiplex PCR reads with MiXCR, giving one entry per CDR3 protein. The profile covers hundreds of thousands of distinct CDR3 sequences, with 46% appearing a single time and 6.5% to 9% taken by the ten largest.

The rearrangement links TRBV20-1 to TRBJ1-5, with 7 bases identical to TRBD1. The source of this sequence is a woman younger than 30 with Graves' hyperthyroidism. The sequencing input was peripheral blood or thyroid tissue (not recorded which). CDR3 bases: TGCAGTGCTAGAGACCCCGCGGGACAGCGAAATCAGCCCCAGCATTTT. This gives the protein CSARDPAGQRNQPQHF.